This T cell receptor (beta chain) was profiled in a study of T-cell reconstitution after alpha-beta-depleted transplantation in children. This clonotype was seen many times. Unique molecular identifiers were incorporated into the prepared TCRbeta library. TCRdb processed the PCR reads anew with MiXCR; each CDR3 protein has one entry. The data show 150,000 to 200,000 distinct CDR3 sequences, with roughly 14% seen just once and 13% held by the top ten. The starting material was PBMCs from the stem cell graft donor, obtained from the stem cell graft. The source is a human donor who donated a stem cell graft to a child with acute lymphoblastic leukemia.

DNA of the CDR3: TGTGCCAGCAGTTCTGGGAGCAGGGTGGGCTATGGCTACACCTTC. Its protein is CASSSGSRVGYGYTF. The V gene is TRBV12-3 or TRBV12-4, the J gene TRBJ1-2, with D perhaps TRBD1 (5 bases). This CDR3 is built from 15 residues. V was clipped by 4 bases and J by 4 bases, with 16 bases between them.